The rows below give T cell receptor beta chains drawn from one sample of a study of blood T cell repertoires in COVID-19. Produced via immunoSEQ multiplex PCR; TCRdb's table is partial and in-frame only. The sample has 96,000 or so clones; around nine tenths are singletons. Sequenced: peripheral blood. The receptors here all came from a human donor with COVID-19, enrolled during active disease. The donor label of this sample is uncertain. CDR3s include the opening cysteine and the closing phenylalanine or tryptophan. D genes are given only for firm matches. A clone size is listed for some rows: how often the clone was seen (once, few, many), or a class if it is expanded.

clone_size j_call v_call d_call cdr3_nt cdr3_aa
- TRBJ2-7 TRBV10-3 - TGTGCCATCCGAGATGACAGATTAACCGAGCAGTACTTC CAIRDDRLTEQYF
few TRBJ2-7 TRBV6-5 TRBD1 TGTGCCAGCAGACAGGGGGCAGGGAGTTCTGAGCAGTACTTC CASRQGAGSSEQYF
few TRBJ2-1 TRBV2 TRBD1 TGTGCCAGCACCATGGACAGGTGGGATGAGCAGTTCTTC CASTMDRWDEQFF
- TRBJ1-1 TRBV11-2 - TGTGCCAGCAGCCGATACAGTGGGTTCGGTACTGAAGCTTTCTTT CASSRYSGFGTEAFF
- TRBJ1-4 TRBV19 - TGTGCCAGTAGTATAGAGCGAGAGGGCAGGACTAATGAAAAACTGTTTTTT CASSIEREGRTNEKLFF
few TRBJ2-7 TRBV29-1 TRBD1 TGCAGCGTTGCTGGGACAGTCGCCTACGAGCAGTACTTC CSVAGTVAYEQYF
- TRBJ1-1 TRBV2 - TGTGCCAGCAGTGATCCTCACACTGAAGCTTTCTTT CASSDPHTEAFF
once TRBJ1-2 TRBV6-5 TRBD1 TGTGCCAGCAGAGCCCCCGAAGGGGGCGAGGGCTACACCTTC CASRAPEGGEGYTF
- TRBJ1-4 TRBV24-1 TRBD1 TGTGCCACCAGTGGACAGGGGGGGGATGAAAAACTGTTTTTT CATSGQGGDEKLFF
- TRBJ1-2 TRBV28 - TGTGCCAGCAGTTTGACAGTTCATGGCTACACCTTC CASSLTVHGYTF
- TRBJ1-2 TRBV19 TRBD1 TGTGCCAGTATAAGGGGGACAGGGGTAGGCGGCTACACCTTC CASIRGTGVGGYTF
- TRBJ1-5 TRBV9 - TGTGCCAGCAACTCTGAGGGCGGGGCTCAGCCCCAGCATTTT CASNSEGGAQPQHF
- TRBJ2-3 TRBV6-5 TRBD1 TGTGCCAGCAGTTACTCGACACGGACAGGGGTTAATACGCAGTATTTT CASSYSTRTGVNTQYF
- TRBJ2-7 TRBV19 TRBD1 TGTGCCAGTAGTATAGTGACAGGGAGCTCCTACGAGCAGTACTTC CASSIVTGSSYEQYF
- TRBJ1-5 TRBV4-2 - TGTGCCAGCAGCCCCGGCGGGGCCCAGCCCCAGCATTTT CASSPGGAQPQHF
- TRBJ1-6 TRBV6-5 - TGTGCCAGCAGCCGGAGCCCCTATAATTCACCCCTCCACTTT CASSRSPYNSPLHF
- TRBJ2-5 TRBV24-1 TRBD1 TGTGCCACCAGTGAAGATGGGACAGGAGCGCCGGAGACCCAGTACTTC CATSEDGTGAPETQYF
- TRBJ1-2 TRBV3-1/TRBV3-2 TRBD1 TGTGCCAGCAGCTTCGGACAGGCTAACTATGGCTACACCTTC CASSFGQANYGYTF
- TRBJ1-3 TRBV25-1 - TGTGCCAGCAGTGAGAGTTTTTCTGGAAACACCATATATTTT CASSESFSGNTIYF